A selection of T cell receptor beta chains follows, all from one sample in a study of cytomegalovirus exposure and HLA in healthy donors. Libraries were prepared by immunoSEQ multiplex PCR; TCRdb keeps only in-frame clonotypes and omits some of them. Of more than 95,000 clones listed, roughly 80% are singletons. Sequencing was performed on PBMCs. All receptors come from a young man in good health and CMV-seropositive. CDR3s include the opening cysteine and the closing phenylalanine or tryptophan. The order of the fields is D gene, V gene, J gene, clone size, CDR3 protein, CDR3 DNA. The D gene is left open where the match is weak. Clone size is not always given. Where it is, it says once, few, many or a class for expanded clones.

TRBD2,TRBV2,TRBJ2-5,.,CASRRGGPETQYF,TGTGCCAGCAGGCGGGGGGGCCCCGAGACCCAGTACTTC
.,TRBV30,TRBJ2-2,.,CAWRPAGGLFTGELFF,TGTGCCTGGAGGCCGGCCGGGGGTTTGTTCACCGGGGAGCTGTTTTTT
.,TRBV2,TRBJ2-3,.,CASENGGPSQLDTQYF,TGTGCCAGCGAAAACGGGGGGCCCAGCCAACTAGATACGCAGTATTTT
TRBD2,TRBV4-2,TRBJ2-5,.,CASSQIERGLHYF,TGTGCCAGCAGCCAGATAGAGCGGGGGCTCCATTACTTC
.,TRBV28,TRBJ1-3,.,CASSGGGSGNTIYF,TGTGCCAGCAGTGGCGGGGGCTCTGGAAACACCATATATTTT
TRBD1,TRBV27,TRBJ1-2,few,CASSTKAGGAGYGYTF,TGTGCCAGCAGTACCAAAGCAGGGGGCGCGGGATATGGCTACACCTTC
TRBD1,TRBV28,TRBJ2-5,.,CASRDRGVGETQYF,TGTGCCAGCCGGGACAGGGGAGTCGGGGAGACCCAGTACTTC
.,TRBV4-2,TRBJ1-1,.,CASSQDRRGPRMNTEAFF,TGTGCCAGCAGCCAAGATAGGCGCGGCCCGAGGATGAACACTGAAGCTTTCTTT
.,TRBV7-9,TRBJ1-3,.,CASSPRTGTGNTIYF,TGTGCCAGCAGCCCTCGGACTGGGACTGGAAACACCATATATTTT
TRBD2,TRBV2,TRBJ2-7,.,CASSASGTSGGPIYEQYF,TGTGCCAGCAGTGCGTCCGGGACTAGCGGGGGGCCCATCTACGAGCAGTACTTC
.,TRBV6-5,TRBJ1-1,.,CASSYSGVSGTEAFF,TGTGCCAGCAGTTACTCTGGGGTAAGCGGCACTGAAGCTTTCTTT
.,TRBV5-8,TRBJ1-3,.,CASSRAGNTIYF,TGTGCCAGCAGTCGCGCTGGAAACACCATATATTTT
.,TRBV6-1,TRBJ1-5,.,CASRDSTNQPQHF,TGTGCCAGCAGGGACAGTACCAATCAGCCCCAGCATTTT
.,TRBV15,TRBJ2-1,once,CATSRDFGSNEQFF,TGTGCCACCAGCAGAGATTTCGGGTCCAATGAGCAGTTCTTC
.,TRBV4-2,TRBJ2-5,.,CASSQEKGEETQYF,TGTGCCAGCAGCCAAGAGAAAGGGGAAGAGACCCAGTACTTC
.,TRBV2,TRBJ1-2,.,CASSESGSYGYTF,TGTGCCAGCAGTGAGTCGGGGAGCTATGGCTACACCTTC
.,TRBV5-1,TRBJ1-4,.,CASSLLGAGTNEKLFF,TGCGCCAGCAGCTTGCTGGGGGCTGGGACTAATGAAAAACTGTTTTTT
TRBD1,TRBV7-2,TRBJ2-6,.,CASSLPRTGSGANVLTF,TGTGCCAGCAGCTTACCCCGGACAGGATCAGGGGCCAACGTCCTGACTTTC
.,TRBV27,TRBJ2-7,.,CASSLDTEGEQYF,TGTGCCAGCAGTTTAGATACAGAAGGCGAGCAGTACTTC
TRBD2,TRBV11-2,TRBJ2-7,.,CASSLDHISGGRTYEQYF,TGTGCCAGCAGCTTAGATCACATTAGCGGGGGCCGGACCTACGAGCAGTACTTC
TRBD1,TRBV14,TRBJ2-7,.,CASSSGGSEQYF,TGTGCCAGCAGCTCAGGGGGAAGCGAGCAGTACTTC
TRBD1,TRBV2,TRBJ1-2,.,CASRTGGDYGYTF,TGTGCCAGCAGGACAGGGGGCGACTATGGCTACACCTTC
TRBD1,TRBV6-5,TRBJ2-1,once,CASSRTGGEQFF,TGTGCCAGCAGCCGGACAGGGGGGGAGCAGTTCTTC
.,TRBV6-5,TRBJ1-2,.,CASSWQTGYGYTF,TGTGCCAGCAGTTGGCAGACAGGCTATGGCTACACCTTC
TRBD2,TRBV4-2,TRBJ2-1,.,CASSQEDILAGHNEQFF,TGTGCCAGCAGCCAAGAAGACATACTAGCGGGGCACAATGAGCAGTTCTTC
.,TRBV5-1,TRBJ1-5,.,CASSFRTGGNQPQHF,TGCGCCAGCAGCTTCCGTACGGGGGGCAATCAGCCCCAGCATTTT
.,TRBV7-9,TRBJ1-1,.,CASSLIGGRNTEAFF,TGTGCCAGCAGCTTAATTGGCGGGCGGAACACTGAAGCTTTCTTT
.,TRBV7-2,TRBJ1-2,.,CASSLDIWGSYGYTF,TGTGCCAGCAGCTTAGATATATGGGGCTCCTATGGCTACACCTTC
TRBD2,TRBV11-2,TRBJ2-1,.,CASRRLLGSGGDYYNEQFF,TGTGCCAGCAGAAGATTACTGGGTAGCGGGGGGGACTACTACAATGAGCAGTTCTTC
.,TRBV4-3,TRBJ1-2,.,CASSQDLVAGAYGYTF,TGCGCCAGCAGCCAAGACCTAGTAGCAGGGGCCTATGGCTACACCTTC
TRBD1,TRBV28,TRBJ1-2,.,CASSLSATGGNYGYTF,TGTGCCAGCAGTTTATCAGCTACAGGGGGCAACTATGGCTACACCTTC
TRBD2,TRBV25-1,TRBJ2-5,.,CASTPSPGLAGEETQYF,TGCGCCAGCACTCCCTCGCCGGGACTAGCGGGGGAAGAGACCCAGTACTTC
.,TRBV5-1,TRBJ2-5,.,CASSLQGQETQYF,TGCGCCAGCAGCCTTCAGGGACAAGAGACCCAGTACTTC
.,TRBV10-3,TRBJ2-5,.,CAISGQQETQYF,TGTGCCATCAGTGGACAGCAAGAGACCCAGTACTTC
TRBD2,TRBV6-1,TRBJ2-1,.,CASSVRIAGGSYNEQFF,TGTGCCAGCAGTGTCAGAATAGCGGGGGGCTCCTACAATGAGCAGTTCTTC
.,TRBV7-6,TRBJ2-3,.,CASSLGTGTDTQYF,TGTGCCAGCAGCCTCGGGACTGGCACAGATACGCAGTATTTT
TRBD2,TRBV6-5,TRBJ2-6,.,CASSRGVWGANVLTF,TGTGCCAGCAGCCGGGGGGTGTGGGGGGCCAACGTCCTGACTTTC
.,TRBV30,TRBJ2-7,.,CAWSVPPQGVEQYF,TGTGCCTGGAGTGTACCCCCACAGGGTGTCGAGCAGTACTTC
.,TRBV5-1,TRBJ2-3,.,CASSSPLEKSTDTQYF,TGCGCCAGCAGCTCCCCTCTCGAGAAGAGCACAGATACGCAGTATTTT
TRBD2,TRBV5-1,TRBJ2-3,.,CASGFGGMSTDTQYF,TGCGCCAGCGGTTTCGGGGGGATGAGCACAGATACGCAGTATTTT
TRBD2,TRBV6-1,TRBJ2-1,few,CASSGLAGGYNEQFF,TGTGCCAGCAGTGGACTAGCGGGGGGCTACAATGAGCAGTTCTTC